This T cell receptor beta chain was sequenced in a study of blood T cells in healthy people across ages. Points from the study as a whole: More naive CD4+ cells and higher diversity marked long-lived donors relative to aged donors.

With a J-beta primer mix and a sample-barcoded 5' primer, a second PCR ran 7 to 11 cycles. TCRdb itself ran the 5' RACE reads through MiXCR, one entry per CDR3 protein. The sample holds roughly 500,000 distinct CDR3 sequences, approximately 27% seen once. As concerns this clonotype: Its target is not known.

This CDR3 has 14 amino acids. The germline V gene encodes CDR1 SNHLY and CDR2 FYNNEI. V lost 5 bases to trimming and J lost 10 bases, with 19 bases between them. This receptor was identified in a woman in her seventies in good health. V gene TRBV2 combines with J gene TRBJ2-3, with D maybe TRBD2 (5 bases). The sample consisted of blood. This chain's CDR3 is CASSFGRVEVPQYF. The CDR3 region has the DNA TGTGCCAGCAGTTTTGGCCGGGTGGAGGTCCCGCAGTATTTT. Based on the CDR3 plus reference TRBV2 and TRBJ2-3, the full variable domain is EPEVTQTPSHQVTQMGQEVILRCVPISNHLYFYWYRQILGQKVEFLVSFYNNEISEKSEIFDDQFSVERPDGSNFTLKIRSTKLEDSAMYFCASSFGRVEVPQYFGPGTRLTVL.